The present T cell receptor (beta chain) was sequenced within a study of cytomegalovirus exposure and HLA in healthy donors. Overall study findings and caveats: CMV antigen specificity was confirmed in vitro for three CMV-associated chains. The Asian-associated ancestry cluster reportedly had fewer N-insertions than the approximately 700-donor mean in a later analysis. Solely CMV serostatus was available to characterize immune exposure.

The study ran its PCR with 60 Vbeta and 13 Jbeta primers. Generated by immunoSEQ multiplex PCR, the TCRdb table keeps only in-frame clones and is missing some. The listing records 38,000 or so clones. V lost 6 bases, J lost 4 bases, and 19 bases lay in between. CDR1 and CDR2 from the germline V gene are MNHEY and SVGAGI. The CDR3 contains 15 residues. As to this clone: No antigen is known for it.

This rearrangement joins TRBV6-5 to TRBJ2-7; TRBD2 might be the D (5 bases). The material sequenced was PBMCs. The TCR comes from a man aged 35 to 55 in good health and CMV-seropositive. The CDR3 is CASRGPTTRTYEQYF. DNA of the CDR3: TGTGCCAGCAGGGGTCCCACTACTAGAACGTACGAGCAGTACTTC.